The 17 T cell receptor beta chains presented below share a single source sample, sequenced in a study of blood T cell repertoires in COVID-19. Some clones are missing from TCRdb's copy, which holds only in-frame ones; the method was immunoSEQ multiplex PCR. The sample lists 250,000 to 300,000 clones; around 88% were seen once. The sample was peripheral blood. Receptors originate from a man older than 75 with acute or convalescent COVID-19.

The chain recombines TRBV18 with TRBJ1-5; 7 positions match TRBD1. J gave up 0 bases and V 5 bases, and 4 bases lay outside the gene matches. CDR3 length: 15 residues. Germline V CDR1 and CDR2: KGHSH, LQKENI. The CDR3 region is CASSAGQNSNQPQHF. The CDR3 DNA sequence: TGTGCCAGCTCAGCGGGACAGAATAGCAATCAGCCCCAGCATTTT.

This chain uses TRBV19 with TRBJ1-5; D gene unclear. CDR1 is LNHDA and CDR2 is SQIVND in the germline V gene (reference sequence). The length of the CDR3 is 15 residues. V was cut by 9 bases and J by 4 bases, with 19 bases left in between. The CDR3 bases are TGTGCCAGCGCGGGATGGGATCGGCCGAATCAGCCCCAGCATTTT. Residues: CASAGWDRPNQPQHF.

The genes are TRBV11-2 and TRBJ2-5; 13 bases agree with TRBD2. The CDR3 extends over 16 amino acids. Looked up from germline, CDR1 is SGHAT and CDR2 is FQNNGV. J gave up 5 bases and V 5 bases, and 8 bases lay outside the gene matches. CDR3 region: CASSPTTSGRGETQYF. The CDR3 DNA follows: TGTGCCAGCAGCCCAACCACTAGCGGGAGGGGGGAGACCCAGTACTTC.

This clone was found once. The chain combines TRBV2 with TRBJ2-2; 13 bases line up with TRBD2. Germline CDR1 reads SNHLY; CDR2 reads FYNNEI. The ends lost 7 bases at V and 7 bases at J; junction bases unmatched: 6. The CDR3 runs to 15 residues. Here the CDR3 reads CASKGLAGEYGELFF. The CDR3, as DNA: TGTGCCAGCAAAGGACTAGCGGGAGAATACGGGGAGCTGTTTTTT.

This rearrangement joins TRBV19 to TRBJ2-3, with 11 bases aligning to TRBD2. Unmatched junction bases numbered 10, after V lost 2 bases and J lost 0 bases. CDR3 size: 19 residues. The germline V gene has CDR1 LNHDA and CDR2 SQIVND (reference sequence). This chain's CDR3 is CASSILSGRAERSTDTQYF. The CDR3 DNA reads TGTGCCAGTAGTATACTTAGCGGGAGGGCCGAGAGAAGCACAGATACGCAGTATTTT.

The CDR3 nucleotides are TGTGCCAGCAGTGTGCAACAGGGAATACAAGAGACCCAGTACTTC. As protein: CASSVQQGIQETQYF. V gene TRBV28 combines with J gene TRBJ2-5, with D perhaps TRBD1 (6 bases). The ends were cut back, 5 bases at V and 2 bases at J, with 15 bases in the middle. This CDR3 contains 15 residues. Germline lookup yields CDR1 MDHEN and CDR2 SYDVKM.

Only one count was recorded for this clone. The chain's CDR3 is CASSFSGGSYEQYF. DNA of the CDR3: TGTGCCAGCAGCTTCAGCGGGGGTTCCTACGAGCAGTACTTC. V gene TRBV7-2 combines with J gene TRBJ2-7, with 8 positions matching TRBD2. Germline V lookup: CDR1 SGHTA, CDR2 FQGNSA. V shed 3 bases and J 1 base; nucleotides not matched to a gene: 2. The CDR3 sequence is 14 residues long. Supplemented by reference TRBV7-2 and TRBJ2-7, the full variable domain reads GAGVSQSPSNKVTEKGKDVELRCDPISGHTALYWYRQSLGQGLEFLIYFQGNSAPDKSGLPSDRFSAERTGGSVSTLTIQRTQQEDSAVYLCASSFSGGSYEQYFGPGTRLTVT.

The V gene is TRBV9, the J gene TRBJ2-3, with 15 positions matching TRBD2. This CDR3 is built from 18 residues. CDR1 is SGDLS and CDR2 is YYNGEE in the germline V gene. The V and J ends lost 4 bases and 4 bases, in that order; junction bases with no gene match: 10. The CDR3 region is CASSIGLAGGQIPDTQYF. The CDR3 DNA sequence: TGTGCCAGCAGCATTGGACTAGCGGGGGGGCAAATACCAGATACGCAGTATTTT.

This clone was recorded only once. This chain joins TRBV5-1 and TRBJ2-7, with a weak D call TRBD1 (6 bases). Per the germline V gene, CDR1 is SGHRS and CDR2 is YFSETQ. Trimming took 4 bases from V and 4 from J, leaving 18 bases between them. This CDR3 has 15 amino acids. CDR3 in amino acids: CASSRDTSSLYEQYF. In DNA, the CDR3 is TGCGCCAGCAGCCGGGACACCAGTTCATTATACGAGCAGTACTTC.

The chain links TRBV24-1 to TRBJ2-1; D may be TRBD1 (5 bases). The V end lost 10 bases, the J end lost 7 bases, and 16 bases lay between the germline ends. The CDR3 length is 13 residues. Per the germline V gene, CDR1 is KGHDR and CDR2 is SFDVKD. The CDR3 bases are TGTGCCACGGCGAGGCAGGGATGGAATGAGCAGTTCTTC. This sequence encodes CATARQGWNEQFF.

Only one count was recorded for this clone. This chain joins TRBV9 and TRBJ2-5; a possible D gene is TRBD2 (5 bases). V was cut by 0 bases and J by 5 bases, with 11 bases left in between. This CDR3 has 14 residues. The germline V gene has CDR1 SGDLS and CDR2 YYNGEE. Written as DNA, the CDR3 is TGTGCCAGCAGCGTAGCCCCCTCGGGGGAGACCCAGTACTTC. Translated, it gives CASSVAPSGETQYF.

This rearrangement joins TRBV5-1 to TRBJ1-3; D uncertain. Trimming left V 2 bases short and J 0 bases short, with 9 bases between. CDR1 and CDR2 (germline): SGHRS, YFSETQ. The CDR3 length is 15 residues. CDR3 nucleotide sequence: TGCGCCAGCAGCTTAATGGCCGTCTCTGGAAACACCATATATTTT. It yields the protein CASSLMAVSGNTIYF.

The gene calls are TRBV5-1 and TRBJ2-7, with 7 bases identical to TRBD1. The germline CDR1 and CDR2 sequences are SGHRS and YFSETQ. CDR3 length equals 14 residues. Trimming took 2 bases from V and 2 from J; bases not matched to a gene: 4. The chain's CDR3 is CASSLTGATYEQYF. The CDR3 nucleotides are TGCGCCAGCAGCTTAACAGGGGCCACCTACGAGCAGTACTTC.

This clone has only one observation. The V and J genes are TRBV7-3 and TRBJ2-2; TRBD2 matches 7 bases. After removal of 1 base from V and 1 base from J, the junction contained 3 bases not matched to a gene. CDR3 length: 16 residues. Germline-derived CDR1 and CDR2 are SGHTA and FQGTGA. CDR3 sequence (DNA): TGTGCCAGCAGCTTAAGGCCTAGCGGGAACACCGGGGAGCTGTTTTTT. This encodes CASSLRPSGNTGELFF. Complete variable domain (other parts from reference TRBV7-3 and TRBJ2-2): GAGVSQTPSNKVTEKGKYVELRCDPISGHTALYWYRQSLGQGPEFLIYFQGTGAADDSGLPNDRFFAVRPEGSVSTLKIQRTERGDSAVYLCASSLRPSGNTGELFFGEGSRLTVL.

The chain recombines TRBV5-1 with TRBJ2-1; D is uncertain. The CDR3 is 14 amino acids. The germline V gene encodes CDR1 SGHRS and CDR2 YFSETQ. Trimming stripped 0 bases from V and 3 bases from J, with 7 bases between. This chain's CDR3 is CASSLAENYNEQFF. For the CDR3, the DNA is TGCGCCAGCAGCTTGGCAGAAAACTACAATGAGCAGTTCTTC.

The J gene is TRBJ2-7, the V gene TRBV10-3, with 9 bases that match TRBD1. The CDR3 spans 12 residues. V lost 5 bases, J lost 7 bases, and 3 bases stayed unmatched. Per germline, CDR1 ENHRY and CDR2 SYGVKD. This CDR3 reads CAISRDRDEQYF. DNA for the CDR3: TGTGCCATCAGTAGGGACAGGGATGAGCAGTACTTC.

This clone appeared a single time. The chain recombines TRBV12-5 with TRBJ2-2, with a tentative D call TRBD2 (5 bases). Trimming cost V 1 base and J 9 bases, with 6 bases left between them. CDR1 is LGHNT, CDR2 FRNRAP, per germline. This CDR3 contains 12 residues. Here the CDR3 DNA reads TGTGCTAGTGGTTTGGGGGAGAGGGAGCTGTTTTTT. Translating it yields CASGLGERELFF. Full variable domain (outside the CDR3, taken from reference TRBV12-5 and TRBJ2-2): DARVTQTPRHKVTEMGQEVTMRCQPILGHNTVFWYRQTMMQGLELLAYFRNRAPLDDSGMPKDRFSAEMPDATLATLKIQPSEPRDSAVYFCASGLGERELFFGEGSRLTVL.